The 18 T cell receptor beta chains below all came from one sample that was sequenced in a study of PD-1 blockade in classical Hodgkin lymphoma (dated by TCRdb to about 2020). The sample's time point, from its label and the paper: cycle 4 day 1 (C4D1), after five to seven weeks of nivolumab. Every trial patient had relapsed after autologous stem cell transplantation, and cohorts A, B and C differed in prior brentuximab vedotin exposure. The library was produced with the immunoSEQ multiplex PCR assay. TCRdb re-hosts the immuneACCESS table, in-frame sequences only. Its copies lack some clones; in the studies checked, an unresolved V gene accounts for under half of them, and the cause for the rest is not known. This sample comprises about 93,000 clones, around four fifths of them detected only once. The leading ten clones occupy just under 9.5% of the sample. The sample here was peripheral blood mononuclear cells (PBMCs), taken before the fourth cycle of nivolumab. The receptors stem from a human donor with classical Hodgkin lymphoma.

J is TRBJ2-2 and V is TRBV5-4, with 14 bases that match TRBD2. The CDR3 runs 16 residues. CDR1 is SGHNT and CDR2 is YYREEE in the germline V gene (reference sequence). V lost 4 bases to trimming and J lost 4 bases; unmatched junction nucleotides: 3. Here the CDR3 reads CASSPTSGRATGELFF. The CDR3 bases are TGTGCCAGCAGCCCGACTAGCGGGAGGGCCACCGGGGAGCTGTTTTTT.

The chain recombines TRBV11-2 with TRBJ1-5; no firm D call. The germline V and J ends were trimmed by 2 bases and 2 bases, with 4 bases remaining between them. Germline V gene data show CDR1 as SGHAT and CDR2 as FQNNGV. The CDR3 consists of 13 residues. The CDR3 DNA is TGTGCCAGCAGCTTAACGGGCAATCAGCCCCAGCATTTT. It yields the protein CASSLTGNQPQHF.

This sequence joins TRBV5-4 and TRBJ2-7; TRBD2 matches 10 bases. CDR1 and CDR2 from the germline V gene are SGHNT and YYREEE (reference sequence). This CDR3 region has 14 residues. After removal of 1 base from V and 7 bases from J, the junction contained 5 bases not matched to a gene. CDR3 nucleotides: TGTGCCAGCAGCTTGACACTAGCGGGGAGTGAGCAGTACTTC. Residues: CASSLTLAGSEQYF. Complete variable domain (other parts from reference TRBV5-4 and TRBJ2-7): ETGVTQSPTHLIKTRGQQVTLRCSSQSGHNTVSWYQQALGQGPQFIFQYYREEENGRGNFPPRFSGLQFPNYSSELNVNALELDDSALYLCASSLTLAGSEQYFGPGTRLTVT.

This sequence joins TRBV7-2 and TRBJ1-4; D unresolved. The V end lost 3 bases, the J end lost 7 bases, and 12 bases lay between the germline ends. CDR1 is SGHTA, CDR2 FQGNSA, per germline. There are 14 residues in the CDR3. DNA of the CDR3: TGTGCCAGCAGCTTTTACAACGGCGGTGAAAAACTGTTTTTT. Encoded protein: CASSFYNGGEKLFF.

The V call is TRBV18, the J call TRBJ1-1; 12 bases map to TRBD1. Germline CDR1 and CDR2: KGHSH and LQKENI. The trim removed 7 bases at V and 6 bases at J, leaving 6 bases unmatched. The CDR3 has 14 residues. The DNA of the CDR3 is TGTGCCAGCTTCCCTGGGACAGGGGGCCCTGAAGCTTTCTTT. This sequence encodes CASFPGTGGPEAFF.

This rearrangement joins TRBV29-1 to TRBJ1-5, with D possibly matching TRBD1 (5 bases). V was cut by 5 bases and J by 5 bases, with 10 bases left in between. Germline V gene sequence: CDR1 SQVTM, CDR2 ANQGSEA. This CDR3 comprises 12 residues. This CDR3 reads CSVKTGDQPQHF. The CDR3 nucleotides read TGCAGCGTTAAAACGGGGGATCAGCCCCAGCATTTT.

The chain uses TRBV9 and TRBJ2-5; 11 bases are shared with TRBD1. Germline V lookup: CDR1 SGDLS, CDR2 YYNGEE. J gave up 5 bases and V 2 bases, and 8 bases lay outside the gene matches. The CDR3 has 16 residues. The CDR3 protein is CASSVEAGTGGETQYF. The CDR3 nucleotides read TGTGCCAGCAGCGTGGAAGCCGGGACAGGGGGGGAGACCCAGTACTTC.

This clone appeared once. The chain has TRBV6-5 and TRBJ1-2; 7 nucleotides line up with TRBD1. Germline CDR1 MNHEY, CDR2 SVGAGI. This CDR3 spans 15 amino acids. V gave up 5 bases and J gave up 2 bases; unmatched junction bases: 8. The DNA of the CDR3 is TGTGCCAGCAGTCCCTGGGACAGAACGAACTATGGCTACACCTTC. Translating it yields CASSPWDRTNYGYTF.

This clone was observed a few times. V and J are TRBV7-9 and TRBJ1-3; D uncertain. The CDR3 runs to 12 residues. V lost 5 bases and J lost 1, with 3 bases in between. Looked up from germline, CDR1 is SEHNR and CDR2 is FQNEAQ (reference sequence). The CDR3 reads CASSVSGNTIYF. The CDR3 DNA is TGTGCCAGCAGCGTATCTGGAAACACCATATATTTT.

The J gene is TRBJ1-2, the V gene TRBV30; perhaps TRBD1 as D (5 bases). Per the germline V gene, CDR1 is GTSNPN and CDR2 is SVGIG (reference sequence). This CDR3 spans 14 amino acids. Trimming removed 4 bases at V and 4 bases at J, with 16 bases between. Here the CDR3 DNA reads TGTGCCTGGACCCGACCGGGACCGCCCTATGGCTACACCTTC. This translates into CAWTRPGPPYGYTF.

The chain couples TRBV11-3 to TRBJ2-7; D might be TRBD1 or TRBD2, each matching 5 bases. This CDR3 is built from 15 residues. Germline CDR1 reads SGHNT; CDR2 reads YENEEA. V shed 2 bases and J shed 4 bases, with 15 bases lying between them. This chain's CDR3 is CASSLYPGPLYEQYF. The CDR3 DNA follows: TGTGCCAGCAGCTTATATCCGGGACCCCTGTACGAGCAGTACTTC.

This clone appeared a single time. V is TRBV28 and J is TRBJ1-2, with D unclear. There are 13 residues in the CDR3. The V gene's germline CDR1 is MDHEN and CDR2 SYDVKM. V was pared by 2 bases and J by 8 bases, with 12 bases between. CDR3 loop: CASSLTRLTGYTF. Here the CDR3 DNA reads TGTGCCAGCAGTTTAACACGCTTAACCGGCTACACCTTC.

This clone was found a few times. The CDR3 DNA is TGTGCCAGCAGTGCTTTCTGGGGCGAGGAGACCCAGTACTTC. Its translation: CASSAFWGEETQYF. This chain joins TRBV2 and TRBJ2-5; D is perhaps TRBD1 (5 bases). The length of the CDR3 is 14 residues. V was pared by 4 bases and J by 5 bases, with 14 bases between. Germline CDR1 is SNHLY and CDR2 is FYNNEI.

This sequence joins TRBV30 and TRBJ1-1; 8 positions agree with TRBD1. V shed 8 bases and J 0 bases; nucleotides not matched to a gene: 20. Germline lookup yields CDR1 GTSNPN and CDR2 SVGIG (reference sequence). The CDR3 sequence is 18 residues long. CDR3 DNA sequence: TGTGCCCCCTCGTACACGGAAAGACAGGGGTTCATGAACACTGAAGCTTTCTTT. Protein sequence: CAPSYTERQGFMNTEAFF.

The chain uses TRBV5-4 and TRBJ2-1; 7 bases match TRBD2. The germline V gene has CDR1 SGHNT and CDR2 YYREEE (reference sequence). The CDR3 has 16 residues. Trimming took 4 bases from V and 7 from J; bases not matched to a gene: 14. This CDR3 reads CASSPSIGVGGNEQFF. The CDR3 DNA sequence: TGTGCCAGCAGCCCGTCGATCGGGGTGGGGGGGAATGAGCAGTTCTTC.

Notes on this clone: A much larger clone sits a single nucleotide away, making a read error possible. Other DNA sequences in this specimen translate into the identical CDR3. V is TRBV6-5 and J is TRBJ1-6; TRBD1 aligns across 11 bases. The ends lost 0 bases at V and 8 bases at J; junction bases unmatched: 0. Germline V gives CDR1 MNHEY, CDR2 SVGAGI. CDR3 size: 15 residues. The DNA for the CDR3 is TGTGCCAGCAGTTACTCGGGACAGGGGGATTCACCCCTCCACTTT. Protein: CASSYSGQGDSPLHF.

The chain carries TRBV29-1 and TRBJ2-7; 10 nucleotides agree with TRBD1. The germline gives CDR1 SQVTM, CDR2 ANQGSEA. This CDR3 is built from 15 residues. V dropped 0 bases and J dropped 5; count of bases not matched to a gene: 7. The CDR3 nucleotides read TGCAGCGTTGAAGAACTGGACAGGGGGGCCCACGAGCAGTACTTC. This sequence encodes CSVEELDRGAHEQYF.

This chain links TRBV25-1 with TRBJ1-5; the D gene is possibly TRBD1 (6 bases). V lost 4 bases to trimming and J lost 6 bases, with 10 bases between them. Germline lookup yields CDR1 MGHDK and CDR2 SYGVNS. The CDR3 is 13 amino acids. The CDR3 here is CASSGTGSQPQHF. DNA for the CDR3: TGTGCCAGCAGTGGAACAGGGAGTCAGCCCCAGCATTTT.